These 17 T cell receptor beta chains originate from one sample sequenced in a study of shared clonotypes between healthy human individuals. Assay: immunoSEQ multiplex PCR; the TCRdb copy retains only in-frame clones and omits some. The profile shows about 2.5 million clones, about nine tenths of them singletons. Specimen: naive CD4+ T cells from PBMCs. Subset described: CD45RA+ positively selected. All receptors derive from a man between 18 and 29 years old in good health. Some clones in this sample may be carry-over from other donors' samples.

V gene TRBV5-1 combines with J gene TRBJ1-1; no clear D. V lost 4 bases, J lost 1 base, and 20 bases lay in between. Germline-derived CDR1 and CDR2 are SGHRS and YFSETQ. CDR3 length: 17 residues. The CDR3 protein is CASSQLPLGPQNTEAFF. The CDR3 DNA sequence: TGCGCCAGCAGCCAGTTGCCGTTGGGCCCACAGAACACTGAAGCTTTCTTT.

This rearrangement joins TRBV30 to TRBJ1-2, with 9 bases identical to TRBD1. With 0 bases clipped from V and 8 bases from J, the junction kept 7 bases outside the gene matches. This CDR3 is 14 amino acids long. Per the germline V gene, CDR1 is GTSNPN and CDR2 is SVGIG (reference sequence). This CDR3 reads CAWSVKGQGWGYTF. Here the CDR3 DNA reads TGTGCCTGGAGTGTAAAGGGACAGGGCTGGGGCTACACCTTC.

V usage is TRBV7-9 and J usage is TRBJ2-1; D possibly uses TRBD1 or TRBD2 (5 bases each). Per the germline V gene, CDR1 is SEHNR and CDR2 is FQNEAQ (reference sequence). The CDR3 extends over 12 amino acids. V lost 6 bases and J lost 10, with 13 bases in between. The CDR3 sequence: CASRPSGGEQFF. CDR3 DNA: TGTGCCAGCAGACCTAGTGGGGGAGAGCAGTTCTTC.

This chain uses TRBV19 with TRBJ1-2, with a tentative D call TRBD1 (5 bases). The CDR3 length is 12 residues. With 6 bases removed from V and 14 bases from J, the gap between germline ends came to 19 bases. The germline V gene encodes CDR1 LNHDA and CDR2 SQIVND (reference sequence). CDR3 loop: CASRDYRQGLTF. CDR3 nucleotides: TGTGCCAGTAGGGACTACCGGCAGGGTTTGACCTTC.

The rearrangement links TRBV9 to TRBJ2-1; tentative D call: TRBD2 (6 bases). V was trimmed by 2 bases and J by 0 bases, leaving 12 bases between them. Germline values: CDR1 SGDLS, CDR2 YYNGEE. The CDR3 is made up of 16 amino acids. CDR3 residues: CASSVGGRSSYNEQFF. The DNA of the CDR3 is TGTGCCAGCAGCGTGGGGGGTCGGAGCTCCTACAATGAGCAGTTCTTC.

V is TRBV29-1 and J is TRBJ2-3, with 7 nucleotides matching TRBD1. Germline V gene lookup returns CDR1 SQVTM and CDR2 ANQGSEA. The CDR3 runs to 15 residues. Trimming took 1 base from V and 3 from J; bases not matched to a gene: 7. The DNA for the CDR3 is TGCAGCGTTGAAGTAGGTGGCAGGGGGACAGATACGCAGTATTTT. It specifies CSVEVGGRGTDTQYF.

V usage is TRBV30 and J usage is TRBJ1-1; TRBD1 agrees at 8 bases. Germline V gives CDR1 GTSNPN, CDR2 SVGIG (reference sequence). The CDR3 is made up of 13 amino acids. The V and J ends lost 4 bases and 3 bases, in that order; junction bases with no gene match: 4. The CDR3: CAWTLQGDTEAFF. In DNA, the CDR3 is TGTGCCTGGACTCTACAGGGGGACACTGAAGCTTTCTTT.

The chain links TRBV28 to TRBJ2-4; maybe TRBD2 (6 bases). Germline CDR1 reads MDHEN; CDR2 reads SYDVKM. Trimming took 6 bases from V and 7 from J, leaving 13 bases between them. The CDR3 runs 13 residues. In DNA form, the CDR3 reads TGTGCCAGCAGGCGGGGTAGCGGCAACATTCAGTACTTC. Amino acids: CASRRGSGNIQYF.

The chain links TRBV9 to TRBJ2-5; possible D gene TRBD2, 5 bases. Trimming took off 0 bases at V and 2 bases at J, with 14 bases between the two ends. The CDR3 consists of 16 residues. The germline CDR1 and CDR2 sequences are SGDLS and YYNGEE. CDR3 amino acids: CASSVAAEGPQETQYF. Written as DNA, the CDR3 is TGTGCCAGCAGCGTAGCGGCAGAGGGCCCACAAGAGACCCAGTACTTC. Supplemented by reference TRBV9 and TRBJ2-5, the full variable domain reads DSGVTQTPKHLITATGQRVTLRCSPRSGDLSVYWYQQSLDQGLQFLIQYYNGEERAKGNILERFSAQQFPDLHSELNLSSLELGDSALYFCASSVAAEGPQETQYFGPGTRLLVL.

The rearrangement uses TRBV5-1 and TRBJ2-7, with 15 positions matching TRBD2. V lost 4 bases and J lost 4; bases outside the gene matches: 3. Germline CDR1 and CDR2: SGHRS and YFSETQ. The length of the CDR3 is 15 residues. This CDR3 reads CASSPGLAGGYEQYF. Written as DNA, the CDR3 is TGCGCCAGCAGCCCAGGACTAGCGGGAGGGTACGAGCAGTACTTC.

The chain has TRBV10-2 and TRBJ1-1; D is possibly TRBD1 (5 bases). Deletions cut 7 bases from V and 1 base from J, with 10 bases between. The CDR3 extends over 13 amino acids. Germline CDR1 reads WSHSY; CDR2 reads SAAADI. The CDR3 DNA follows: TGCGCCAGCAACCTTGACAGGAACACTGAAGCTTTCTTT. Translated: CASNLDRNTEAFF.

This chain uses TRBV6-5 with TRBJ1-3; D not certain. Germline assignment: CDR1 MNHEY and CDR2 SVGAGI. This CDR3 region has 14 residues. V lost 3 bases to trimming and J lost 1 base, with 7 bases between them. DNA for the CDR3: TGTGCCAGCAGTTATGGAAGATCTGGAAACACCATATATTTT. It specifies CASSYGRSGNTIYF.

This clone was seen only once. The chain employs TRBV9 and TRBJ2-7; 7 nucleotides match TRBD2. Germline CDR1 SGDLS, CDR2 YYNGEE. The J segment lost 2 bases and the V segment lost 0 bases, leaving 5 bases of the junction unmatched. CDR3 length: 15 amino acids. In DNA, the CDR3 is TGTGCCAGCAGCGTAGCGGGACTATCAGCCTACGAGCAGTACTTC. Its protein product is CASSVAGLSAYEQYF.

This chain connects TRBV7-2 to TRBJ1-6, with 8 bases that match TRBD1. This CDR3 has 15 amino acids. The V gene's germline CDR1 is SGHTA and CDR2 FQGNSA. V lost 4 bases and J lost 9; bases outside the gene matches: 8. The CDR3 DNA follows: TGTGCCAGCAGCTCATTGGGCAGGGGGCGTTCACCCCTCCACTTT. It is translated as CASSSLGRGRSPLHF.

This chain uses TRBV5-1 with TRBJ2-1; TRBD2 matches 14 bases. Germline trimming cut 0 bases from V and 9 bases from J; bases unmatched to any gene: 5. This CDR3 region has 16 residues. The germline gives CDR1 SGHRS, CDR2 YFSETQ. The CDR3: CASSLGGTSGRSEQFF. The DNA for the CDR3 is TGCGCCAGCAGCTTGGGTGGGACTAGCGGGAGATCTGAGCAGTTCTTC.

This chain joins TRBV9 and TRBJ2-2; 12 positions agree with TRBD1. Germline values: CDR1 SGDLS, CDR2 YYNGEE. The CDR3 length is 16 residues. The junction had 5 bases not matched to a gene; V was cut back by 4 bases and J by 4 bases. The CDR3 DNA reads TGTGCCAGCAGCCCCATGGGACAGGGGGCCACCGGGGAGCTGTTTTTT. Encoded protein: CASSPMGQGATGELFF.

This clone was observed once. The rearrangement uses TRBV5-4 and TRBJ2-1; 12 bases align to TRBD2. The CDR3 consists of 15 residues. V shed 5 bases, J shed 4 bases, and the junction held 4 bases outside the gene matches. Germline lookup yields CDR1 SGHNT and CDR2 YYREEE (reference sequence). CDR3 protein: CASSLAGGQYNEQFF. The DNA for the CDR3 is TGTGCCAGCAGTCTAGCGGGAGGGCAATACAATGAGCAGTTCTTC.